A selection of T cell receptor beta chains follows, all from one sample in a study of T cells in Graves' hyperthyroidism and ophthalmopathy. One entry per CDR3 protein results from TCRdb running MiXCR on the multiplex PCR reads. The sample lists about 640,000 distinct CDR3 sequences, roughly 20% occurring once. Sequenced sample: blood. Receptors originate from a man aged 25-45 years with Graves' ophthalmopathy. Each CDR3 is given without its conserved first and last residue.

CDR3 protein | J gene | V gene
ASSPPAGRGGELF | TRBJ2-2 | TRBV18
ASSLKGLMNTEAF | TRBJ1-1 | TRBV5-1
STTGTRGTEAF | TRBJ1-1 | TRBV20-1
ASSSGTGPSYGYT | TRBJ1-2 | TRBV7-2
ATSGSGSGGELF | TRBJ2-2 | TRBV24-1
ASSLAVLYGYT | TRBJ1-2 | TRBV5-1
ASSSGTSGRRTGELF | TRBJ2-2 | TRBV27
ASTPFGAHYEQY | TRBJ2-7 | TRBV12-3/TRBV12-4
ASSFPRGGPSKNIQY | TRBJ2-4 | TRBV28
SAREVLNQPQH | TRBJ1-5 | TRBV20-1
ASSGWVGGAYEQY | TRBJ2-7 | TRBV7-9
ASVDRSLTDTQY | TRBJ2-3 | TRBV5-1
ASSLGQTGPGELF | TRBJ2-2 | TRBV5-1
ASSPTGRADTQY | TRBJ2-3 | TRBV18
ASSLGTHQETQY | TRBJ2-5 | TRBV7-9
ASSETGLAGNTGELF | TRBJ2-2 | TRBV2
ATSDPSELAGAETQY | TRBJ2-5 | TRBV24-1
ASSLISLADSPSQEQY | TRBJ2-7 | TRBV5-1
ASSTPGLAGEYEQY | TRBJ2-7 | TRBV28
ASNPSGGEGYT | TRBJ1-2 | TRBV5-1
ASSQDRRDLYT | TRBJ1-2 | TRBV3-1
ASSSRQGYYNEQF | TRBJ2-1 | TRBV12-3/TRBV12-4
AWSVQKNTEAF | TRBJ1-1 | TRBV30
ASDSDGYEQY | TRBJ2-7 | TRBV6-1
AWSEDRYNQPQH | TRBJ1-5 | TRBV30
ASSAGFSYNEQF | TRBJ2-1 | TRBV4-1
ATSPDRLNNEQF | TRBJ2-1 | TRBV24-1
ASSIYSGTYTGELF | TRBJ2-2 | TRBV19
ASGWDRGTEAF | TRBJ1-1 | TRBV7-2
SAAQGNTEAF | TRBJ1-1 | TRBV20-1
ASSLGWTSGNEQY | TRBJ2-7 | TRBV11-2
ASSLGDALSGNTIY | TRBJ1-3 | TRBV5-1
ASSFTTNDQF | TRBJ2-1 | TRBV12-3/TRBV12-4
ASSPSGNEQF | TRBJ2-1 | TRBV7-9
ASTVRVTGYYEQY | TRBJ2-7 | TRBV28
ASSFEAGGSSYNEQF | TRBJ2-1 | TRBV28
ASSFLGLAGRETQY | TRBJ2-5 | TRBV7-2
SARDEQMSSYNSPLH | TRBJ1-6 | TRBV20-1
ASSHRGSGDEQY | TRBJ2-7 | TRBV14
ASSSTGNIPNEKLF | TRBJ1-4 | TRBV6-9
ASSQATSGNTDTQY | TRBJ2-3 | TRBV4-2